Below, one T cell receptor (beta chain) is given with its context. The record originates from a study of blood T cell repertoires in COVID-19. TCRdb's table, derived via immunoSEQ multiplex PCR, lists solely in-frame clones and lacks some. The sample carries 120,000 to 150,000 clones, about four fifths recorded once. Germline V gene data show CDR1 as SGHTA and CDR2 as FQGTGA. The V end was cut by 3 bases, the J end by 6 bases, with 9 bases between. The CDR3 spans 13 residues. This receptor was obtained from a human donor in a cohort sampled during active COVID-19. The rearrangement uses TRBV7-3 and TRBJ2-1, with D uncertain. The sample taken for sequencing was peripheral blood. DNA for the CDR3: TGTGCCAGCAGCTTGGCCCGCCTCAATGAGCAGTTCTTC. This gives the protein CASSLARLNEQFF.